This TCR beta chain was retrieved from a study of beta chain features in type 1 diabetes. Study findings and constraints: Across patients, naive, central memory and Treg TCRB repertoires exhibited apparently greater similarity than was observed across healthy donors. Significant though moderate, a shortening of TCRB CDR3s appeared in all four CD4+ subsets of Type 1 diabetes patients. Whether TCRB rearrangement is influenced by HLA type was left unresolved in this analysis. Shorter templates might be favored by PCR, and equally so in patients and in controls.

Investigators reverse transcribed all isolated RNA, so they sequenced expressed TCRB transcripts. Using immunoSEQ multiplex PCR, the repertoire was profiled, and TCRdb retains in-frame clones only, with some absent. The sample carries hundreds of thousands of clones, about an eighth recorded once. Germline V gives CDR1 MNHEY, CDR2 SVGAGI. The CDR3 totals 11 residues. Trimming removed 7 bases at V and 6 bases at J, with 7 bases between. A remark on this clone: The antigen remains unidentified.

The clonotype originates from a man younger than 35 with type 1 diabetes. Sequencing was done on a sample of naive CD4+ T cells from blood. The chain joins TRBV6-5 to TRBJ2-1; tentative D call: TRBD1 (5 bases). The CDR3 region is CASIRGNEQFF. The CDR3 DNA sequence: TGTGCCAGCATAAGGGGCAATGAGCAGTTCTTC.